Sequencing of this T cell receptor (beta chain) was carried out in a study of PD-L1 blockade in urothelial cancer. Overall study: Blood was evaluated 3 weeks (second dose) and 6 weeks after therapy began.

From germline, CDR1 is SGHVS and CDR2 FNYEAQ. The CDR3 contains 14 residues. V was clipped by 2 bases and J by 5 bases, with 12 bases between them. Repertoires were generated with immunoSEQ multiplex PCR, while TCRdb's copy carries only in-frame clones and drops some. The sample shows about 74,000 clones, 85% to 90% of them seen only once. Indicated time point: pretreatment peripheral blood. Diagnoses among patients were locally advanced or metastatic urothelial carcinoma. The rearrangement joins TRBV7-6 to TRBJ2-5; D gene unclear. The TCR was taken from a man between 65 and 85 years old with urothelial cancer. The material was PBMCs, obtained around atezolizumab (anti-PD-L1) treatment. The CDR3 spells CASSLILHGETQYF. CDR3 nucleotide sequence: TGTGCCAGCAGCTTAATACTCCACGGGGAGACCCAGTACTTC.